This entry is about one T cell receptor (beta chain). The sample comes from a study of T cell repertoires in aging, cancer and after chemotherapy. About the research overall: The whole study produced a dataset of some 10 million TCR reads.

A mixed TRB-A/B primer pool amplified rearranged TRB by multiplex touch-down PCR. TCRdb redid the calling of the multiplex PCR reads with MiXCR, one entry per CDR3 protein. The sample gives some 2,400 distinct CDR3 sequences, around 28% of which show up once; about 8% is in the top ten. Amplification of TCR beta used genomic DNA extracted from peripheral blood. The TCR sequence derives from a human donor with a solid tumor. The sequencing input was blood.

CDR3 nucleotide sequence: TGTGCCATCAGTGAGGGCGGGACATTTGGTGGTGAGCAGTTCTTC. It is translated as CAISEGGTFGGEQFF. The chain recombines TRBV10-3 with TRBJ2-1, with D tentatively TRBD1 or TRBD2 (6 bases each). The CDR3 loop spans 15 amino acids. Germline values: CDR1 ENHRY, CDR2 SYGVKD. The V end was cut by 2 bases, the J end by 9 bases, with 17 bases between.